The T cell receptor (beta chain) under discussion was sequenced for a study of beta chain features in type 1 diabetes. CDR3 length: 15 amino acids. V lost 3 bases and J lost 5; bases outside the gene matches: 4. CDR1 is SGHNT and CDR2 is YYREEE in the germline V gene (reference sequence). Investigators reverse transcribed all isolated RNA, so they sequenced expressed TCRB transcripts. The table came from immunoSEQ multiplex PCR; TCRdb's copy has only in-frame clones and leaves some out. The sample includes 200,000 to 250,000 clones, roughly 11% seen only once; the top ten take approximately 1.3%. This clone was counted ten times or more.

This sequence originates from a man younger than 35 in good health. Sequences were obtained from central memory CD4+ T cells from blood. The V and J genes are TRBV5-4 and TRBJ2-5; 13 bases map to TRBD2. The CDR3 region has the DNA TGTGCCAGCAGCTCTGGGACTAGCGGGATTGAGACCCAGTACTTC. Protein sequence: CASSSGTSGIETQYF.